This TCR beta chain derives from a study of OX40 agonist ivuxolimab in advanced cancers. Whole-study context: Three patients showed partial responses: one hepatocellular carcinoma and two cutaneous melanoma cases.

The germline V and J ends were trimmed by 4 bases and 4 bases, with 17 bases remaining between them. The CDR3 has 15 amino acids. The germline CDR1 and CDR2 sequences are SGHAT and FQNNGV. Using immunoSEQ multiplex PCR, the repertoire was profiled, and TCRdb retains in-frame clones only, with some absent. The table lists 70,000 to 100,000 clones, roughly 80% of them singletons, with around 1.1% in the top ten. General study points: Both blood CD4+ and CD8+ T cells showed clonal growth by week 6 at 0.1 to 3.0 mg/kg. Clonal expansion among partial responders at 0.1-3.0 mg/kg ranked near the lowest.

As concerns this clone: Antigen specificity is unknown.

This chain joins TRBV11-2 and TRBJ2-7; D is possibly TRBD1 (6 bases). The sequencing here drew on CD4+ or CD8+ T cells sorted from blood, taken in a trial of the OX40 agonist ivuxolimab. The clonotype comes from an adult with an advanced solid tumor such as melanoma, head and neck, liver or kidney cancer. CDR3 coding DNA: TGTGCCAGCAGCTCCCCCTTTTACAGGGCGTACGAGCAGTACTTC. Its translation: CASSSPFYRAYEQYF.